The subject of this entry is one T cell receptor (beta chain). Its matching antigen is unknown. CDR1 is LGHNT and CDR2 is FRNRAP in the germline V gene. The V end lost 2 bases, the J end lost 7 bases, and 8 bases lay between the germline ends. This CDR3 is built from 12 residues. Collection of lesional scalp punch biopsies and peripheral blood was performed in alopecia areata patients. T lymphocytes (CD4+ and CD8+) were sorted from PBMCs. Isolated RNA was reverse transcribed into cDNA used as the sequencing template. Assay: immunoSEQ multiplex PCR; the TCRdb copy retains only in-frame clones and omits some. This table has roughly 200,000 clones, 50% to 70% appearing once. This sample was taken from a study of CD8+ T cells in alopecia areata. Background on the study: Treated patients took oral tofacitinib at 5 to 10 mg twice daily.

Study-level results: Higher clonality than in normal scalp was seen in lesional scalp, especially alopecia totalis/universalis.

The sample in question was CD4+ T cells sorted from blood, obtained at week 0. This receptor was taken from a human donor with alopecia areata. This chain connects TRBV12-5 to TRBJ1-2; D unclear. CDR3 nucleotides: TGTGCTAGTGGTTTGACGCTAAGTGGCTACACCTTC. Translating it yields CASGLTLSGYTF. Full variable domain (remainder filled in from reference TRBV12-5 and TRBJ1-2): DARVTQTPRHKVTEMGQEVTMRCQPILGHNTVFWYRQTMMQGLELLAYFRNRAPLDDSGMPKDRFSAEMPDATLATLKIQPSEPRDSAVYFCASGLTLSGYTFGSGTRLTVV.